This TCR beta chain was retrieved from a study of T-cell memory formation after mild COVID-19. As for the study in general: In these data, TCR clusters were largely donor specific. Broader study findings: In pre-infection memory, a portion of responding clones appeared, which suggested that cross-reactive memory joined. While clones contracting from day 15 to 85 were balanced between CD4 and CD8, later expanders leaned CD4+. Confirmation was lacking for SARS-CoV-2 specificity of second-wave clones that peaked on day 37.

The CDR3 consists of 15 residues. Per the germline V gene, CDR1 is LGHNT and CDR2 is FRNRAP. The ends lost 5 bases at V and 3 bases at J; junction bases unmatched: 8. Each CDR3 protein is one row after TCRdb ran MiXCR on the 5' RACE reads. The repertoire has 100,000 to 150,000 distinct CDR3 sequences, 5% to 6.5% of them found once; the top ten carry over 2%. With respect to this clonotype: Its antigen is undetermined.

This sequence joins TRBV12-5 and TRBJ2-7, with 9 bases that match TRBD1. This TCR was recovered from an adult woman who had mild COVID-19 (a few samples of this study predate the infection). Cell type and time point are not known. Material: PBMCs or a T cell subset sorted from them (not recorded which). CDR3 in amino acids: CASGPGTGSNYEQYF. The DNA of the CDR3 is TGTGCTAGTGGTCCCGGGACAGGGAGTAACTACGAGCAGTACTTC.